A single sample is the source of the 22 T cell receptor beta chains below, sequenced in a study of T cells in Graves' hyperthyroidism and ophthalmopathy. RNA transcripts gave rise to amplified TCR beta CDR3 regions. RT-PCR in the first round (using the HTBI primer set) targeted the TCR CDR3. MiXCR, run by TCRdb on the multiplex PCR reads, gives a single entry per CDR3 protein. Of fewer than 800,000 distinct CDR3 sequences in the sample, about a sixth are singletons; the top ten hold approximately 8%. The specimen was blood. Receptors were obtained from a man aged 18 to 30 with Graves' hyperthyroidism.

This clonotype was observed many times. This rearrangement joins TRBV20-1 to TRBJ2-7; perhaps TRBD2 as D (6 bases). CDR3 size: 12 residues. CDR1 and CDR2 from the germline V gene are DFQATT and SNEGSKA (reference sequence). Trimming left V 8 bases short and J 5 bases short, with 16 bases between. The CDR3 coding sequence is TGCAGTCCGATAAGGGGACTCAACGAGCAGTACTTC. Residues: CSPIRGLNEQYF.

The V gene is TRBV3-1, the J gene TRBJ2-7; 7 bases line up with TRBD2. Trimming removed 2 bases from V and 4 bases from J; junction bases left unmatched: 8. The length of the CDR3 is 15 residues. From germline, CDR1 is LGHDT and CDR2 YNNKEL (reference sequence). The DNA for the CDR3 is TGTGCCAGCAGCCAAACTTTGGGAGGGCCATACGAGCAGTACTTC. It translates to CASSQTLGGPYEQYF.

This clonotype was seen repeatedly, ten times or more. The J gene is TRBJ2-5, the V gene TRBV20-1; 13 bases are shared with TRBD2. CDR3 length: 15 residues. The V and J ends lost 6 bases and 2 bases, in that order; junction bases with no gene match: 6. The germline V gene encodes CDR1 DFQATT and CDR2 SNEGSKA (reference sequence). The CDR3 reads CSAARGLAGQETQYF. The CDR3 DNA sequence: TGCAGTGCAGCCCGGGGACTAGCGGGACAAGAGACCCAGTACTTC.

This rearrangement joins TRBV10-3 to TRBJ2-3, with 8 bases aligning to TRBD2. The CDR3 spans 14 residues. The germline V gene encodes CDR1 ENHRY and CDR2 SYGVKD. V shed 11 bases and J 1 base; nucleotides not matched to a gene: 8. As DNA, the CDR3 is TGTGCCTCCCGGAGCGGGAGTGGCACAGATACGCAGTATTTT. Encoded protein: CASRSGSGTDTQYF.

The V and J genes are TRBV19 and TRBJ2-2; 16 nucleotides match TRBD2. Germline lookup yields CDR1 LNHDA and CDR2 SQIVND (reference sequence). The CDR3 consists of 20 residues. Losses at the gene ends were 4 bases for V and 2 bases for J; bases not matched to a gene: 10. CDR3 in DNA: TGTGCCAGTAGTAAAACGGGACTAGCGGGAGGGAACCTTAACACCGGGGAGCTGTTTTTT. This encodes CASSKTGLAGGNLNTGELFF.

The chain joins TRBV7-9 to TRBJ2-3; D is possibly TRBD2 (5 bases). The CDR3 has 13 amino acids. Trimming cost V 7 bases and J 5 bases, with 13 bases left between them. CDR1 is SEHNR, CDR2 FQNEAQ, per germline (reference sequence). CDR3 residues: CASTFRRQDTQYF. Here the CDR3 DNA reads TGTGCCAGCACCTTCCGGAGGCAAGATACGCAGTATTTT.

The rearrangement links TRBV18 to TRBJ1-5; D is perhaps TRBD1 (6 bases). Trimming pared 3 bases from V and 4 bases from J, leaving 13 bases between. The CDR3 spans 15 residues. Germline V gene sequence: CDR1 KGHSH, CDR2 LQKENI. The CDR3 nucleotides are TGTGCCAGCTCACCCCCGGGACATCCTAATCAGCCCCAGCATTTT. Protein: CASSPPGHPNQPQHF. Complete variable domain (other parts from reference TRBV18 and TRBJ1-5): NAGVMQNPRHLVRRRGQEARLRCSPMKGHSHVYWYRQLPEEGLKFMVYLQKENIIDESGMPKERFSAEFPKEGPSILRIQQVVRGDSAAYFCASSPPGHPNQPQHFGDGTRLSIL.

This clonotype was counted between two and nine times. CDR3 amino acids: CSAKGLAWFYEQYF. The CDR3 DNA is TGCAGTGCTAAGGGACTGGCCTGGTTCTACGAGCAGTACTTC. The chain employs TRBV20-1 and TRBJ2-7; perhaps TRBD2 as D (6 bases). This CDR3 has 14 residues. V was cut by 4 bases and J by 3 bases, with 16 bases left in between. Germline CDR1 and CDR2: DFQATT and SNEGSKA (reference sequence).

Ten or more counts support this clonotype. The rearrangement uses TRBV30 and TRBJ2-2; the D is unclear. The V end was cut by 2 bases, the J end by 3 bases, with 13 bases between. The germline gives CDR1 GTSNPN, CDR2 SVGIG (reference sequence). The CDR3 consists of 15 residues. The chain's CDR3 is CAWSFGRSYTGELFF. The CDR3 coding sequence is TGTGCCTGGAGTTTCGGCAGGTCCTACACCGGGGAGCTGTTTTTT.

The gene calls are TRBV4-1 and TRBJ2-5, with TRBD2 matching over 10 bases. The junction had 18 bases not matched to a gene; V was cut back by 4 bases and J by 4 bases. CDR3 length equals 19 residues. Germline-derived CDR1 and CDR2 are MGHRA and YSYEKL. The CDR3 DNA follows: TGCGCCAGCAGCCCCTCGATACCTCCTAGCGGGAGAGTGCCAGAGACCCAGTACTTC. Translation gives CASSPSIPPSGRVPETQYF.

The chain uses TRBV5-1 and TRBJ2-2; D is perhaps TRBD1 (6 bases). Germline V gives CDR1 SGHRS, CDR2 YFSETQ. V dropped 0 bases and J dropped 2 bases, with 8 bases sitting between them. The CDR3 is 15 amino acids. DNA for the CDR3: TGCGCCAGCAGCTTGGGGGACACCAACACCGGGGAGCTGTTTTTT. It translates to CASSLGDTNTGELFF.

The rearrangement joins TRBV28 to TRBJ2-1; perhaps TRBD2 as D (6 bases). With 2 bases removed from V and 4 bases from J, the gap between germline ends came to 15 bases. Looked up from germline, CDR1 is MDHEN and CDR2 is SYDVKM. CDR3 size: 16 residues. The CDR3 loop reads CASSLTSLKLYNEQFF. In DNA form, the CDR3 reads TGTGCCAGCAGTTTAACTAGCCTGAAATTATACAATGAGCAGTTCTTC.

There are a few counts of this clonotype. The V and J genes are TRBV20-1 and TRBJ2-7, with TRBD2 as a possible D gene (7 bases). CDR1 is DFQATT, CDR2 SNEGSKA, per germline (reference sequence). Trimming stripped 7 bases from V and 0 bases from J, with 13 bases between. This CDR3 spans 13 amino acids. CDR3 sequence: CSGAGHRSYEQYF. The CDR3 bases are TGCAGTGGAGCGGGACACCGCTCCTACGAGCAGTACTTC.

With regard to this clonotype: The conserved closing phenylalanine or tryptophan is absent in this CDR3, likely reflecting a read error. The rearrangement uses TRBV20-1 and TRBJ1-1; possible D gene TRBD1, 6 bases. Germline V gene data show CDR1 as DFQATT and CDR2 as SNEGSKA (reference sequence). There are 11 residues in the CDR3. The CDR3 sequence: CRSGGRTEAFL. CDR3 coding DNA: TGCAGGTCCGGGGGGCGAACTGAAGCTTTCCTT.

Only a few counts were recorded for this clonotype. This sequence joins TRBV28 and TRBJ2-7, with D unclear. The V and J ends lost 6 bases and 0 bases respectively, with 6 bases between them. This CDR3 has 12 residues. Germline assignment: CDR1 MDHEN and CDR2 SYDVKM. The CDR3 protein is CASRVSSYEQYF. The CDR3 nucleotides read TGTGCCAGCAGAGTGAGCTCCTACGAGCAGTACTTC.

Many counts were recorded for this clonotype. This chain links TRBV20-1 with TRBJ2-1; TRBD2 aligns across 12 bases. With 6 bases clipped from V and 3 bases from J, the junction kept 3 bases outside the gene matches. Germline CDR1 DFQATT, CDR2 SNEGSKA (reference sequence). This CDR3 is 14 amino acids long. DNA of the CDR3: TGCAGTGCCAGACTAGCGGGAGTCTACAATGAGCAGTTCTTC. Protein: CSARLAGVYNEQFF.

The chain is built from TRBV12-3 or TRBV12-4 and TRBJ2-2, with 10 bases matching TRBD2. The V gene end was trimmed by 5 bases and the J gene end by 3 bases; junction bases not matched to a gene: 3. The CDR3 sequence is 15 residues long. The CDR3 DNA is TGTGCCAGCAGTGGACTAGCGGTCCACACCGGGGAGCTGTTTTTT. This encodes CASSGLAVHTGELFF.

This clonotype appeared many times. In nucleotides, the CDR3 is TGTGCCAGCTCACCCGGGACTAGCGGGAGAGTTGGGCAGTTCTTC. This translates into CASSPGTSGRVGQFF. The V gene is TRBV18, the J gene TRBJ2-1, with 14 bases that match TRBD2. J lost 12 bases, V lost 3 bases, and 7 bases had no gene match. From germline, CDR1 is KGHSH and CDR2 LQKENI. The CDR3 sequence is 15 residues long.

This clonotype occurred many times. V is TRBV20-1 and J is TRBJ2-1, with a possible D match to TRBD1 (5 bases). Germline CDR1 is DFQATT and CDR2 is SNEGSKA (reference sequence). Deletions cut 4 bases from V and 7 bases from J, with 8 bases between. The CDR3 totals 11 residues. The CDR3 DNA follows: TGCAGTGCTAAGGGGCCTAATGAGCAGTTCTTC. This encodes CSAKGPNEQFF.

This clonotype was counted at least ten times. The chain has TRBV30 and TRBJ2-5; the D is unclear. The CDR3 spans 11 residues. The germline CDR1 and CDR2 sequences are GTSNPN and SVGIG (reference sequence). V dropped 5 bases and J dropped 1 base, with 5 bases sitting between them. The CDR3 here is CAWAVQETQYF. CDR3 nucleotides: TGTGCCTGGGCAGTCCAAGAGACCCAGTACTTC. The full variable domain, completed using reference TRBV30 and TRBJ2-5, is SQTIHQWPATLVQPVGSPLSLECTVEGTSNPNLYWYRQAAGRGLQLLFYSVGIGQISSEVPQNLSASRPQDRQFILSSKKLLLSDSGFYLCAWAVQETQYFGPGTRLLVL.

In its sample, this clonotype was seen many times. The genes are TRBV20-1 and TRBJ2-7; possible D gene TRBD2, 6 bases. The V gene's germline CDR1 is DFQATT and CDR2 SNEGSKA (reference sequence). Between the trimmed V and J ends, which lost 5 bases and 3 bases, there was a span of 17 bases. This CDR3 has 14 residues. In DNA, the CDR3 is TGCAGTGCTCGAACGGGAGACAGCCGCTACGAGCAGTACTTC. The encoded protein is CSARTGDSRYEQYF.

The genes are TRBV6-5 and TRBJ2-5; D is unclear. Between the trimmed V and J ends, which lost 0 bases and 1 base, there was a span of 3 bases. CDR1 and CDR2 (germline): MNHEY, SVGAGI. The CDR3 is 13 amino acids. CDR3 DNA sequence: TGTGCCAGCAGTTACTCCCGCCAAGAGACCCAGTACTTC. It encodes CASSYSRQETQYF.